This entry lists 25 T cell receptor beta chains sequenced from one sample in a study of tumor-infiltrating lymphocytes in localized non-small cell lung cancer. The data were produced by immunoSEQ multiplex PCR, yet TCRdb's version contains in-frame clones alone and is incomplete. The sample yields 14,000 or so clones, 65% to 75% seen once. Sequenced input: uninvolved lung tissue not adjacent to the tumor. These receptors all stem from a human donor with non-small cell lung cancer.

The chain carries TRBV7-9 and TRBJ1-2; D is unresolved. CDR1 SEHNR and CDR2 FQNEAQ come from the germline V gene (reference sequence). Trimming stripped 5 bases from V and 9 bases from J, with 13 bases between. The CDR3 loop spans 12 amino acids. As DNA, the CDR3 is TGTGCCAGCAGCCAGCACGTGGGGAGCTACACCTTC. Protein product: CASSQHVGSYTF.

V and J are TRBV5-1 and TRBJ2-1; 9 nucleotides match TRBD2. V dropped 4 bases and J dropped 10; count of bases not matched to a gene: 6. Germline loops: CDR1 SGHRS, CDR2 YFSETQ. The CDR3 is 13 residues long. In DNA form, the CDR3 reads TGCGCCAGCAGCCTAGAGCGGGAGGAGGAGCAGTTCTTC. Amino acids: CASSLEREEEQFF.

The chain is built from TRBV19 and TRBJ2-7; 12 nucleotides match TRBD1. The J segment lost 2 bases and the V segment lost 6 bases, leaving 8 bases of the junction unmatched. CDR3 size: 16 residues. From germline, CDR1 is LNHDA and CDR2 SQIVND (reference sequence). The CDR3 DNA follows: TGTGCCAGTAGCGATCCGGGACAGGGGGCAACCTACGAGCAGTACTTC. It codes for CASSDPGQGATYEQYF.

This clone has just a few counts. This chain joins TRBV7-2 and TRBJ2-1; TRBD2 aligns across 12 bases. V was pared by 1 base and J by 5 bases, with 3 bases of the junction left unmatched. Germline V CDR1 and CDR2: SGHTA, FQGNSA. The CDR3 covers 16 residues. The CDR3 bases are TGTGCCAGCAGCTTAGGGACTAGCGGGGCCAACAATGAGCAGTTCTTC. Translated: CASSLGTSGANNEQFF.

This clone was counted between two and nine times. The chain has TRBV7-2 and TRBJ1-6, with a weak D call TRBD1 (5 bases). V shed 1 base and J shed 9 bases, with 10 bases lying between them. CDR3 length: 14 amino acids. Germline V lookup: CDR1 SGHTA, CDR2 FQGNSA. CDR3: CASSLGAGSSPLHF. The CDR3 region has the DNA TGTGCCAGCAGCTTAGGGGCAGGGAGTTCACCCCTCCACTTT.

The rearrangement links TRBV27 to TRBJ2-5; the D gene is possibly TRBD2 (5 bases). Germline V gene sequence: CDR1 MNHEY, CDR2 SMNVEV (reference sequence). Trimming removed 5 bases at V and 7 bases at J, with 11 bases between. CDR3 size: 12 residues. CDR3 DNA sequence: TGTGCCAGCAGTCAGGCCCGGGGGACCCAGTACTTC. Translating gives CASSQARGTQYF.

In DNA, the CDR3 is TGTGCCTGGAGTGTAGGTTACAACACTGAAGCTTTCTTT. This gives the protein CAWSVGYNTEAFF. The chain uses TRBV30 and TRBJ1-1, with D uncertain. V lost 0 bases and J lost 2, with 7 bases in between. CDR1 is GTSNPN, CDR2 SVGIG, per germline (reference sequence). CDR3 size: 13 residues.

The CDR3 sequence: CASSISPGVSNQPQHF. CDR3 bases: TGTGCCAGTAGTATTAGTCCAGGGGTAAGCAATCAGCCCCAGCATTTT. This sequence joins TRBV19 and TRBJ1-5; D possibly corresponds to TRBD1 (6 bases). Looked up from germline, CDR1 is LNHDA and CDR2 is SQIVND (reference sequence). This CDR3 comprises 16 residues. V was clipped by 3 bases and J by 1 base, with 13 bases between them.

The chain links TRBV11-3 to TRBJ2-2; 8 bases line up with TRBD2. Germline CDR1 SGHNT, CDR2 YENEEA. The CDR3 totals 18 residues. With V trimmed by 0 bases and J by 1 base, 7 bases remained unmatched. CDR3 region: CASSLEPRTSRNTGELFF. The CDR3 DNA reads TGTGCCAGCAGCTTAGAGCCCCGGACTAGCAGGAACACCGGGGAGCTGTTTTTT.

The J gene is TRBJ2-1, the V gene TRBV30; perhaps D is TRBD1 or TRBD2 (5 bases each). Germline V gene sequence: CDR1 GTSNPN, CDR2 SVGIG (reference sequence). V lost 4 bases and J lost 7, with 14 bases in between. The CDR3 is 13 residues long. CDR3 loop: CAWKLVGENEQFF. The DNA for the CDR3 is TGTGCCTGGAAGTTAGTAGGGGAGAATGAGCAGTTCTTC.

The chain joins TRBV2 to TRBJ1-5; D gene unclear. The germline gives CDR1 SNHLY, CDR2 FYNNEI. This CDR3 has 13 amino acids. V lost 6 bases, J lost 3 bases, and 9 bases lay in between. The CDR3, as DNA: TGTGCCAGCAGCCAGCCCCCCAATCAGCCCCAGCATTTT. Protein: CASSQPPNQPQHF.

This clone is medium-sized by share. The chain uses TRBV19 and TRBJ2-7, with a possible D match to TRBD1 (6 bases). In germline, CDR1 is LNHDA, CDR2 SQIVND (reference sequence). Trimming removed 3 bases at V and 0 bases at J, with 12 bases between. The CDR3 loop spans 15 amino acids. The CDR3 here is CASSMNRDNSYEQYF. The DNA for the CDR3 is TGTGCCAGTAGTATGAATCGGGACAACTCCTACGAGCAGTACTTC.

This chain links TRBV5-1 with TRBJ2-5; 7 bases match TRBD1. CDR1 SGHRS and CDR2 YFSETQ come from the germline V gene. The J segment lost 3 bases and the V segment lost 7 bases, leaving 6 bases of the junction unmatched. This CDR3 spans 13 amino acids. As DNA, the CDR3 is TGCGCCAGCTCGTTAGGGACAGAAGAGACCCAGTACTTC. Protein: CASSLGTEETQYF.

J is TRBJ2-3 and V is TRBV7-2; possibly TRBD1 for D (5 bases). Trimming left V 1 base short and J 6 bases short, with 14 bases between. Per the germline V gene, CDR1 is SGHTA and CDR2 is FQGNSA. The CDR3 loop spans 15 amino acids. CDR3 DNA: TGTGCCAGCAGCTTAGTAGGCCAGGGTTCGGATACGCAGTATTTT. Its protein is CASSLVGQGSDTQYF.

This clone was seen more than once but under ten times. V and J are TRBV27 and TRBJ1-3, with D possibly matching TRBD1 (6 bases). The V gene lost 6 bases and the J gene lost 4 bases, with 7 bases spanning the gap. The CDR3 loop spans 12 amino acids. CDR1 is MNHEY and CDR2 is SMNVEV in the germline V gene (reference sequence). The CDR3 region is CASSQGGNTIYF. The CDR3 nucleotides read TGTGCCAGCAGCCAGGGGGGAAACACCATATATTTT.

V gene TRBV4-2 combines with J gene TRBJ2-7, with a possible D match to TRBD2 (6 bases). This CDR3 is built from 14 residues. The germline V and J ends were trimmed by 7 bases and 1 base, with 14 bases remaining between them. The germline CDR1 and CDR2 sequences are LGHNA and YNFKEQ. The CDR3 sequence is CASTRESGSYEQYF. The CDR3, as DNA: TGTGCCAGCACCCGGGAGTCAGGGTCCTACGAGCAGTACTTC.

V is TRBV19 and J is TRBJ1-4; 7 nucleotides line up with TRBD1. The germline V gene encodes CDR1 LNHDA and CDR2 SQIVND (reference sequence). The CDR3 has 14 residues. Trimming removed 6 bases from V and 6 bases from J; junction bases left unmatched: 7. The CDR3 DNA sequence: TGTGCCAGTAGGGCGACAGGGCGGGATGAAAAACTGTTTTTT. It specifies CASRATGRDEKLFF. Using reference TRBV19 and TRBJ1-4 for the parts outside the CDR3, the full variable domain is DGGITQSPKYLFRKEGQNVTLSCEQNLNHDAMYWYRQDPGQGLRLIYYSQIVNDFQKGDIAEGYSVSREKKESFPLTVTSAQKNPTAFYLCASRATGRDEKLFFGSGTQLSVL.

V usage is TRBV4-1 and J usage is TRBJ2-2, with D hard to call. Trimming took 6 bases from V and 2 from J, leaving 13 bases between them. Germline V gene lookup returns CDR1 MGHRA and CDR2 YSYEKL. The CDR3 spans 15 residues. This chain's CDR3 is CASSPSRGNTGELFF. CDR3 nucleotides: TGCGCCAGCAGTCCTTCGAGAGGCAACACCGGGGAGCTGTTTTTT.

In this sample, this clone turned up once. The J gene is TRBJ1-6, the V gene TRBV4-1; the D gene is possibly TRBD1 (5 bases). Germline CDR1 MGHRA, CDR2 YSYEKL. The CDR3 is 14 residues long. V lost 4 bases and J lost 7, with 11 bases in between. The CDR3 loop is CASSPWGENSPLHF. The CDR3, as DNA: TGCGCCAGCAGCCCCTGGGGGGAGAATTCACCCCTCCACTTT.

The chain couples TRBV9 to TRBJ2-1; D unresolved. The V end lost 0 bases, the J end lost 10 bases, and 8 bases lay between the germline ends. Germline values: CDR1 SGDLS, CDR2 YYNGEE. The CDR3 loop spans 12 amino acids. Here the CDR3 reads CASSVANSEQFF. For the CDR3, the DNA is TGTGCCAGCAGCGTAGCGAACAGCGAGCAGTTCTTC. Complete variable domain (other parts from reference TRBV9 and TRBJ2-1): DSGVTQTPKHLITATGQRVTLRCSPRSGDLSVYWYQQSLDQGLQFLIQYYNGEERAKGNILERFSAQQFPDLHSELNLSSLELGDSALYFCASSVANSEQFFGPGTRLTVL.

V gene TRBV7-8 combines with J gene TRBJ2-2; D not resolved. The CDR3 has 13 amino acids. CDR1 is SGHVS, CDR2 FQNEAQ, per germline. V lost 1 base and J lost 5, with 5 bases in between. The CDR3 DNA reads as TGTGCCAGCAGCTTAGTACGGACCGGGGAGCTGTTTTTT. Translating it yields CASSLVRTGELFF. Full variable domain (rest looked up from reference TRBV7-8 and TRBJ2-2): GAGVSQSPRYKVAKRGQDVALRCDPISGHVSLFWYQQALGQGPEFLTYFQNEAQLDKSGLPSDRFFAERPEGSVSTLKIQRTQQEDSAVYLCASSLVRTGELFFGEGSRLTVL.

V gene TRBV4-3 combines with J gene TRBJ2-2; TRBD2 matches at 16 bases. Trimming took 7 bases from V and 7 from J; bases not matched to a gene: 9. Germline values: CDR1 LGHNA, CDR2 YSLEER. The CDR3 length is 17 residues. In nucleotides, the CDR3 is TGCGCCAGCACCCCGGGACTAGCGGGAGGGCGGGGCGGGGAGCTGTTTTTT. This sequence encodes CASTPGLAGGRGGELFF.

This clone has more than one count but fewer than ten. The rearrangement uses TRBV2 and TRBJ2-7, with 8 bases identical to TRBD2. Trimming took 3 bases from V and 4 from J; bases not matched to a gene: 8. The length of the CDR3 is 15 residues. Per germline, CDR1 SNHLY and CDR2 FYNNEI. The CDR3 region is CASSESLAGGYEQYF. As DNA, the CDR3 is TGTGCCAGCAGTGAGTCCCTAGCGGGCGGATACGAGCAGTACTTC.

This clone occurred a few times. The chain employs TRBV25-1 and TRBJ1-1, with D maybe TRBD1 (5 bases). The length of the CDR3 is 14 residues. Trimming took off 7 bases at V and 5 bases at J, with 17 bases between the two ends. Germline values: CDR1 MGHDK, CDR2 SYGVNS. This chain's CDR3 is CASIAGGWRTEAFF. Written as DNA, the CDR3 is TGTGCCAGCATCGCCGGGGGTTGGAGAACTGAAGCTTTCTTT.

This chain joins TRBV7-3 and TRBJ2-5; the D gene could be TRBD1 or TRBD2 (5 bases each). The length of the CDR3 is 15 residues. Germline lookup yields CDR1 SGHTA and CDR2 FQGTGA. Trimming cost V 5 bases and J 1 base, with 14 bases left between them. CDR3 residues: CASSPHPGTQETQYF. The CDR3, as DNA: TGTGCCAGCAGCCCCCACCCCGGGACCCAAGAGACCCAGTACTTC. The whole variable domain, remainder taken from reference TRBV7-3 and TRBJ2-5, is GAGVSQTPSNKVTEKGKYVELRCDPISGHTALYWYRQSLGQGPEFLIYFQGTGAADDSGLPNDRFFAVRPEGSVSTLKIQRTERGDSAVYLCASSPHPGTQETQYFGPGTRLLVL.